This passage covers 21 T cell receptor beta chains from one sample sequenced in a study of persistence of HIV-infected CD4 T cells. Their recognized antigens are unknown. Sequencing used immunoSEQ version 4 in survey mode. Data came from immunoSEQ multiplex PCR; TCRdb stores just in-frame clones and leaves some out. The profile shows about 50,000 clones, 70% to 80% of them singletons. The stimulus was lysate of CMV-infected fibroblasts, 9 to 10 ug/mL. CD40L/CD69 double-negative CD45RO-high memory CD4+ T cells were collected. Sequences were derived from CD4+ T cells sorted from PBMCs after approximately 20-hour stimulation, sampled from a patient who received antiretroviral therapy. The receptor source for this set is an adult man with HIV who was CMV-seropositive.

The chain joins TRBV4-2 to TRBJ2-3; 10 bases are a match to TRBD2. Germline V gene sequence: CDR1 LGHNA, CDR2 YNFKEQ. CDR3 length: 15 residues. V was clipped by 4 bases and J by 4 bases; unmatched bases: 5. CDR3 coding DNA: TGTGCCAGCAGCCCTCTAGCGGGAGTGGCAGATACGCAGTATTTT. Protein product: CASSPLAGVADTQYF.

In its sample, this clone is medium-sized. The chain employs TRBV10-3 and TRBJ2-2; D is possibly TRBD1 or TRBD2 (5 bases each). V lost 3 bases to trimming and J lost 0 bases, with 11 bases between them. CDR1 ENHRY and CDR2 SYGVKD come from the germline V gene. The CDR3 is 16 amino acids. In DNA, the CDR3 is TGTGCCATCAGTGAACAAGGGACGGCGAACACCGGGGAGCTGTTTTTT. Translation gives CAISEQGTANTGELFF.

The V and J genes are TRBV7-8 and TRBJ1-2; 8 bases fit TRBD1. Germline CDR1 is SGHVS and CDR2 is FQNEAQ. This CDR3 comprises 13 residues. The V segment lost 5 bases and the J segment 4 bases; nucleotides outside the gene matches: 3. CDR3 sequence: CASSHDRGYGYTF. The CDR3 region has the DNA TGTGCCAGCAGCCACGACAGGGGCTATGGCTACACCTTC. Looking up the rest from reference TRBV7-8 and TRBJ1-2 gives the full variable domain: GAGVSQSPRYKVAKRGQDVALRCDPISGHVSLFWYQQALGQGPEFLTYFQNEAQLDKSGLPSDRFFAERPEGSVSTLKIQRTQQEDSAVYLCASSHDRGYGYTFGSGTRLTVV.

The chain is built from TRBV7-2 and TRBJ2-2, with 13 bases that match TRBD2. Trimming cost V 4 bases and J 0 bases; bases outside gene matches: 5. This CDR3 contains 18 residues. Germline V gene sequence: CDR1 SGHTA, CDR2 FQGNSA. CDR3 loop: CASSSPGLAGPNTGELFF. CDR3 coding DNA: TGTGCCAGCAGCTCGCCGGGACTAGCGGGACCGAACACCGGGGAGCTGTTTTTT.

The chain employs TRBV15 and TRBJ1-3; D not resolved. The CDR3 runs to 16 residues. The germline V and J ends were trimmed by 9 bases and 0 bases, with 18 bases remaining between them. Germline loops: CDR1 LNHNV, CDR2 YYDKDF (reference sequence). The CDR3 loop reads CATRRGDGGSGNTIYF. CDR3 bases: TGTGCCACGCGTCGGGGTGATGGCGGCTCTGGAAACACCATATATTTT.

The chain has TRBV19 and TRBJ1-5; D is uncertain. The CDR3 is 13 amino acids. Germline assignment: CDR1 LNHDA and CDR2 SQIVND (reference sequence). The germline V and J ends were trimmed by 4 bases and 4 bases, with 8 bases remaining between them. The CDR3 loop is CASSNRVNQPQHF. CDR3 DNA: TGTGCCAGTAGTAACAGAGTGAATCAGCCCCAGCATTTT. Full variable domain (outside the CDR3, taken from reference TRBV19 and TRBJ1-5): DGGITQSPKYLFRKEGQNVTLSCEQNLNHDAMYWYRQDPGQGLRLIYYSQIVNDFQKGDIAEGYSVSREKKESFPLTVTSAQKNPTAFYLCASSNRVNQPQHFGDGTRLSIL.

The V gene is TRBV7-2, the J gene TRBJ1-1; 7 bases line up with TRBD1. The CDR3 extends over 14 amino acids. The ends lost 4 bases at V and 9 bases at J; junction bases unmatched: 11. The germline V gene encodes CDR1 SGHTA and CDR2 FQGNSA. CDR3 in amino acids: CASSSTSDRNQAFF. CDR3 coding DNA: TGTGCCAGCAGCTCGACGTCGGACAGGAATCAAGCTTTCTTT.

CDR3 protein: CASSSGASGGPTDTQYF. As DNA, the CDR3 is TGTGCCAGCAGCTCCGGTGCTAGCGGGGGCCCCACAGATACGCAGTATTTT. This chain joins TRBV11-3 and TRBJ2-3; 10 bases align to TRBD2. The CDR3 covers 17 residues. CDR1 and CDR2 (germline): SGHNT, YENEEA. The junction had 9 bases not matched to a gene; V was cut back by 4 bases and J by 2 bases.

This clone occurred a few times. This chain connects TRBV2 to TRBJ1-6; D gene unclear. V was cut by 8 bases and J by 1 base, with 9 bases left in between. The CDR3 totals 14 residues. Germline lookup yields CDR1 SNHLY and CDR2 FYNNEI. The DNA of the CDR3 is TGTGCCAGCGACCTAGAGTCCTATAATTCACCCCTCCACTTT. Amino acids: CASDLESYNSPLHF.

This sequence joins TRBV5-1 and TRBJ2-1; 10 nucleotides agree with TRBD2. The trim removed 4 bases at V and 4 bases at J, leaving 11 bases unmatched. Germline V lookup: CDR1 SGHRS, CDR2 YFSETQ. The CDR3 runs 17 residues. The CDR3 region is CASSPGPLAGSYNEQFF. CDR3 nucleotide sequence: TGCGCCAGCAGCCCTGGGCCACTAGCGGGAAGTTACAATGAGCAGTTCTTC.

The CDR3 here is CASSLGGNTEAFF. CDR3 coding DNA: TGTGCCAGCAGCCTTGGAGGGAACACTGAAGCTTTCTTT. The chain recombines TRBV2 with TRBJ1-1, with D unclear. In germline, CDR1 is SNHLY, CDR2 FYNNEI. Trimming shortened V by 6 bases and J by 1 base, and 9 bases separated the two germline ends. The CDR3 is made up of 13 amino acids.

The table lists this clone with a few counts. The chain carries TRBV29-1 and TRBJ2-1; 11 bases line up with TRBD2. With V trimmed by 4 bases and J by 6 bases, 11 bases remained unmatched. The CDR3 extends over 16 amino acids. CDR1 is SQVTM and CDR2 is ANQGSEA in the germline V gene. CDR3 in DNA: TGCAGCGTTGCCGGGACTAGCGGCTGGAGGGGCAATGAGCAGTTCTTC. Its translation: CSVAGTSGWRGNEQFF.

This clone was observed a few times. This chain uses TRBV7-6 with TRBJ2-7, with 9 positions matching TRBD1. The CDR3 contains 15 residues. Germline V gene lookup returns CDR1 SGHVS and CDR2 FNYEAQ. The trim removed 5 bases at V and 7 bases at J, leaving 12 bases unmatched. For the CDR3, the DNA is TGTGCCAGCAGCATTATGACAGGGGGGATTCATGAGCAGTACTTC. Protein: CASSIMTGGIHEQYF.

The V and J genes are TRBV29-1 and TRBJ2-5; TRBD1 aligns across 11 bases. J lost 4 bases, V lost 5 bases, and 12 bases had no gene match. The CDR3 runs 16 residues. Germline CDR1 reads SQVTM; CDR2 reads ANQGSEA. Here the CDR3 reads CSVTGGKDRGLETQYF. The CDR3 DNA is TGCAGCGTTACCGGGGGTAAGGACAGGGGGCTAGAGACCCAGTACTTC. Combining the CDR3 with reference TRBV29-1 and TRBJ2-5 gives the whole variable domain SAVISQKPSRDICQRGTSLTIQCQVDSQVTMMFWYRQQPGQSLTLIATANQGSEATYESGFVIDKFPISRPNLTFSTLTVSNMSPEDSSIYLCSVTGGKDRGLETQYFGPGTRLLVL.

V gene TRBV19 combines with J gene TRBJ1-4, with D unresolved. Germline V lookup: CDR1 LNHDA, CDR2 SQIVND (reference sequence). V was cut by 4 bases and J by 10 bases, with 22 bases left in between. The length of the CDR3 is 16 residues. The CDR3 nucleotides read TGTGCCAGTAGTAGGCAGGACCTTGCGGGGTCTCGAAAACTGTTTTTT. Amino acid sequence: CASSRQDLAGSRKLFF.

V is TRBV7-2 and J is TRBJ1-1, with D possibly TRBD1 on 6 matching bases. V was trimmed by 1 base and J by 0 bases, leaving 12 bases between them. CDR3 length equals 16 residues. The germline CDR1 and CDR2 sequences are SGHTA and FQGNSA. The CDR3 DNA reads as TGTGCCAGCAGCTTAGAGGGAGGACAGTTGAACACTGAAGCTTTCTTT. It specifies CASSLEGGQLNTEAFF.

This chain uses TRBV19 with TRBJ2-7; D is unclear. The CDR3 runs 14 residues. Trimming shortened V by 6 bases and J by 7 bases, and 19 bases separated the two germline ends. The germline gives CDR1 LNHDA, CDR2 SQIVND (reference sequence). CDR3: CASSLFLEVGEQYF. The CDR3 nucleotides are TGTGCCAGTAGCCTCTTTCTAGAGGTGGGGGAGCAGTACTTC.

The CDR3 protein is CAISLDGRTDGYTF. DNA for the CDR3: TGTGCCATCAGCCTGGACGGACGTACGGATGGCTACACCTTC. The chain combines TRBV10-3 with TRBJ1-2; D is uncertain. The CDR3 consists of 14 residues. Trimming stripped 6 bases from V and 6 bases from J, with 17 bases between. The germline CDR1 and CDR2 sequences are ENHRY and SYGVKD.

V usage is TRBV7-2 and J usage is TRBJ2-1, with 10 positions matching TRBD2. CDR1 is SGHTA, CDR2 FQGNSA, per germline. Losses at the gene ends were 1 base for V and 9 bases for J; bases not matched to a gene: 0. The CDR3 is 13 residues long. The CDR3 DNA is TGTGCCAGCAGCTTAGGGACTAGCGGTGAGCAGTTCTTC. It is translated as CASSLGTSGEQFF.

This clone has only a few counts. The rearrangement joins TRBV18 to TRBJ2-5; 7 bases agree with TRBD1. The germline gives CDR1 KGHSH, CDR2 LQKENI. The CDR3 is 16 amino acids. V was pared by 3 bases and J by 4 bases, with 11 bases of the junction left unmatched. The CDR3 spells CASSPSDRVIGETQYF. The CDR3 DNA reads as TGTGCCAGCTCACCCAGCGACAGGGTAATCGGAGAGACCCAGTACTTC. The full variable domain, completed using reference TRBV18 and TRBJ2-5, is NAGVMQNPRHLVRRRGQEARLRCSPMKGHSHVYWYRQLPEEGLKFMVYLQKENIIDESGMPKERFSAEFPKEGPSILRIQQVVRGDSAAYFCASSPSDRVIGETQYFGPGTRLLVL.

The chain combines TRBV2 with TRBJ1-2; no clear D. The V gene's germline CDR1 is SNHLY and CDR2 FYNNEI. The CDR3 is made up of 13 amino acids. V was clipped by 2 bases and J by 7 bases, with 11 bases between them. CDR3 bases: TGTGCCAGCAGTGAAAACCTATACCTTGGCTACACCTTC. Translated: CASSENLYLGYTF. The variable domain in full, completed from reference TRBV2 and TRBJ1-2, reads EPEVTQTPSHQVTQMGQEVILRCVPISNHLYFYWYRQILGQKVEFLVSFYNNEISEKSEIFDDQFSVERPDGSNFTLKIRSTKLEDSAMYFCASSENLYLGYTFGSGTRLTVV.